The sequence of this TCR beta chain was determined in a study of CD8+ T cells in alopecia areata. V was trimmed by 5 bases and J by 8 bases, leaving 5 bases between them. The germline V gene has CDR1 LNHNV and CDR2 YYDKDF (reference sequence). The CDR3 covers 10 residues. The treatment denotes: oral pan-JAK inhibitor, 5-10 mg twice daily. Following RNA extraction, reverse transcription yielded cDNA that acted as the sequencing template. Only in-frame clones appear in the TCRdb table, and some are missing; sequencing was by immunoSEQ multiplex PCR. The sample holds 130,000 or so clones, around 83% seen once.

This chain connects TRBV15 to TRBJ2-3; D not resolved. This clonotype was sampled from a human donor with alopecia areata. The sequencing here drew on CD8+ T cells sorted from blood, taken at week 4, from a patient treated with tofacitinib. CDR3 sequence reads: CATSGRTQYF. The CDR3, as DNA: TGTGCCACCAGCGGGCGTACGCAGTATTTT.